The 17 T cell receptor beta chains in this list originate from one sample, sequenced in a study of T cells in Graves' hyperthyroidism and ophthalmopathy. RNA transcripts gave rise to amplified TCR beta CDR3 regions. TCR CDR3 underwent first-round RT-PCR with the HTBI primer set. TCRdb re-called the multiplex PCR reads with MiXCR, one entry per CDR3 protein. The table lists approximately 610,000 distinct CDR3 sequences, 14% to 15% of them singletons. The sequenced sample consisted of blood. Receptors originate from a woman between 40 and 55 years old with Graves' ophthalmopathy.

This clonotype was detected ten times or more. V and J are TRBV11-2 and TRBJ1-2; D might be TRBD1 (6 bases). CDR3 size: 14 residues. V lost 4 bases and J lost 7, with 16 bases in between. Germline CDR1 SGHAT, CDR2 FQNNGV. The CDR3 region has the DNA TGTGCCAGCAGCTCCGACAGGACCTCGTTTGGCTACACCTTC. This translates into CASSSDRTSFGYTF.

This clonotype was found a few times. Germline and junction disagree at one end, which may indicate a read error. The chain links TRBV10-2 to TRBJ1-1, with D tentatively TRBD1 (5 bases). CDR1 is WSHSY and CDR2 is SAAADI in the germline V gene. This CDR3 contains 13 residues. CDR3 protein: CTSSSGQNTEAFF. The CDR3, as DNA: TGCACCAGCTCATCAGGACAGAACACTGAAGCTTTCTTT.

The chain couples TRBV20-1 to TRBJ2-6; 8 bases line up with TRBD1. The V gene's germline CDR1 is DFQATT and CDR2 SNEGSKA (reference sequence). J gave up 2 bases and V 6 bases, and 9 bases lay outside the gene matches. This CDR3 region has 16 residues. The chain's CDR3 is CSARRTGFPGANVLTF. CDR3 bases: TGCAGTGCGCGGAGGACAGGGTTTCCTGGGGCCAACGTCCTGACTTTC.

This clonotype has ten or more counts. The V gene is TRBV4-2, the J gene TRBJ1-1; D unresolved. Trimming removed 4 bases at V and 3 bases at J, with 9 bases between. CDR3 length: 13 amino acids. Germline V CDR1 and CDR2: LGHNA, YNFKEQ. CDR3 nucleotides: TGTGCCAGCAGCCCGGAGTTATACACTGAAGCTTTCTTT. Protein sequence: CASSPELYTEAFF.

This clonotype has at least ten counts. The chain couples TRBV10-3 to TRBJ2-5, with D perhaps matching TRBD1 (6 bases). The germline V gene has CDR1 ENHRY and CDR2 SYGVKD. The CDR3 spans 15 residues. Trimming removed 2 bases from V and 1 base from J, with 11 bases in between. CDR3 region: CAISEPRTAQETQYF. CDR3 DNA sequence: TGTGCCATCAGTGAGCCCAGGACAGCCCAAGAGACCCAGTACTTC.

The sample holds a few counts of this clonotype. The J gene is TRBJ2-4, the V gene TRBV7-6; the D call may be TRBD1 or TRBD2 (5 bases each). V was cut by 5 bases and J by 4 bases, with 12 bases left in between. Looked up from germline, CDR1 is SGHVS and CDR2 is FNYEAQ. The CDR3 contains 14 residues. This CDR3 is CASSPGTQKNIQYF. CDR3 bases: TGTGCCAGCAGCCCCGGGACCCAAAAAAACATTCAGTACTTC.

This clonotype appeared many times. The chain couples TRBV10-3 to TRBJ2-2, with D uncertain. The germline V gene has CDR1 ENHRY and CDR2 SYGVKD. The CDR3 extends over 15 amino acids. The ends were cut back, 3 bases at V and 0 bases at J, with 8 bases in the middle. In nucleotides, the CDR3 is TGTGCCATCAGTGAAGGAACAGCGAACACCGGGGAGCTGTTTTTT. Amino acid sequence: CAISEGTANTGELFF.

The chain recombines TRBV29-1 with TRBJ2-1; 13 bases map to TRBD2. Germline loops: CDR1 SQVTM, CDR2 ANQGSEA. This CDR3 is 12 amino acids long. Germline trimming cut 7 bases from V and 8 bases from J; bases unmatched to any gene: 2. This CDR3 reads CSAGTSGDEQFF. In DNA, the CDR3 is TGCAGCGCCGGGACTAGCGGGGATGAGCAGTTCTTC.

This sequence joins TRBV6-5 and TRBJ2-2; possible D gene TRBD2, 7 bases. The germline V gene encodes CDR1 MNHEY and CDR2 SVGAGI. V was pared by 10 bases and J by 7 bases, with 22 bases between. The CDR3 has 15 residues. CDR3 region: CATRWGGGGGGELFF. CDR3 DNA sequence: TGTGCCACCCGATGGGGGGGGGGCGGCGGCGGGGAGCTGTTTTTT.

This clonotype was detected ten times or more. The chain links TRBV7-2 to TRBJ1-1; D possibly corresponds to TRBD1 (6 bases). Germline CDR1 is SGHTA and CDR2 is FQGNSA. The length of the CDR3 is 15 residues. V lost 5 bases, J lost 1 base, and 14 bases lay in between. CDR3 bases: TGTGCCAGCAGCATAAACAGGGCCCGGAACACTGAAGCTTTCTTT. Its protein is CASSINRARNTEAFF.

The J gene is TRBJ2-3, the V gene TRBV18, with TRBD2 matching 16 bases. The CDR3 runs to 16 residues. V was pared by 4 bases and J by 7 bases, with 5 bases of the junction left unmatched. Germline V gene sequence: CDR1 KGHSH, CDR2 LQKENI. CDR3 region: CASSLGLAGGPNTQYF. Written as DNA, the CDR3 is TGTGCCAGCTCACTGGGACTAGCGGGAGGGCCAAATACGCAGTATTTT.

This clonotype was counted at least ten times. The chain is built from TRBV20-1 and TRBJ2-7; 10 bases line up with TRBD2. CDR1 is DFQATT, CDR2 SNEGSKA, per germline (reference sequence). CDR3 length: 14 amino acids. The J segment lost 4 bases and the V segment lost 6 bases, leaving 9 bases of the junction unmatched. The CDR3 protein is CSAPRGLASYEQYF. The CDR3 nucleotides read TGCAGTGCCCCGAGGGGACTAGCGTCTTACGAGCAGTACTTC.

V gene TRBV5-1 combines with J gene TRBJ2-2; 7 bases match TRBD1. The J segment lost 2 bases and the V segment lost 0 bases, leaving 4 bases of the junction unmatched. The CDR3 runs to 16 residues. The germline V gene has CDR1 SGHRS and CDR2 YFSETQ. For the CDR3, the DNA is TGCGCCAGCAGCTTGGGGGACAGAATAAACACCGGGGAGCTGTTTTTT. This encodes CASSLGDRINTGELFF.

This clonotype has ten or more counts. Here the CDR3 DNA reads TGTGCCAGCAGCCGCGGACAGGGCAGCCAGCCCCAGCATTTT. Its translation is CASSRGQGSQPQHF. The genes are TRBV28 and TRBJ1-5; 8 bases are shared with TRBD1. CDR1 is MDHEN, CDR2 SYDVKM, per germline. The CDR3 consists of 14 residues. V lost 6 bases and J lost 7; bases outside the gene matches: 8. Looking up the rest from reference TRBV28 and TRBJ1-5 gives the full variable domain: DVKVTQSSRYLVKRTGEKVFLECVQDMDHENMFWYRQDPGLGLRLIYFSYDVKMKEKGDIPEGYSVSREKKERFSLILESASTNQTSMYLCASSRGQGSQPQHFGDGTRLSIL.

This clonotype was detected ten times or more. This chain joins TRBV6-2 or TRBV6-3 and TRBJ1-2; D is perhaps TRBD1 (5 bases). V lost 5 bases and J 2 bases, leaving 12 bases between the germline ends. The CDR3 runs 14 residues. CDR1 and CDR2 (germline): MNHEY, SVGEGT. The DNA for the CDR3 is TGTGCCAGCAGTCAAACAGGTACCAACTATGGCTACACCTTC. Its translation: CASSQTGTNYGYTF.

This clonotype was picked up many times. The V call is TRBV11-1, the J call TRBJ2-7; maybe TRBD1 (6 bases). CDR1 SGHAT and CDR2 FQDESV come from the germline V gene (reference sequence). The CDR3 totals 13 residues. Trimming removed 6 bases from V and 4 bases from J, with 13 bases in between. The CDR3 here is CASRLTGGYEQYF. Written as DNA, the CDR3 is TGTGCCAGCAGATTGACAGGCGGTTACGAGCAGTACTTC.

This clonotype occurred many times. The rearrangement links TRBV2 to TRBJ1-5; D not resolved. Looked up from germline, CDR1 is SNHLY and CDR2 is FYNNEI. With 2 bases removed from V and 2 bases from J, the gap between germline ends came to 10 bases. This CDR3 is built from 15 residues. DNA of the CDR3: TGTGCCAGCAGTGAAAGGTTTGGGGGCAATCAGCCCCAGCATTTT. It specifies CASSERFGGNQPQHF. The full variable domain, rest sourced from reference TRBV2 and TRBJ1-5, is EPEVTQTPSHQVTQMGQEVILRCVPISNHLYFYWYRQILGQKVEFLVSFYNNEISEKSEIFDDQFSVERPDGSNFTLKIRSTKLEDSAMYFCASSERFGGNQPQHFGDGTRLSIL.